This T cell receptor (beta chain) was documented in a study of cytomegalovirus exposure and HLA in healthy donors. Sequencing used immunoSEQ multiplex PCR; TCRdb keeps in-frame clones, though not all of them. Altogether 60,000 to 80,000 clones are present, over 80% being singletons, with the ten largest covering 3%. The CDR3 runs 14 residues. Germline CDR1 and CDR2: MDHEN and SYDVKM. The ends were cut back, 5 bases at V and 1 base at J, with 11 bases in the middle. Sequencing was carried out using PBMCs. The genes are TRBV28 and TRBJ1-1; D might be TRBD1 (6 bases). The receptor was isolated from a man between 25 and 39 years old in good health and CMV-seronegative. As DNA, the CDR3 is TGTGCCAGCAGTCCGGGACAACCGAACACTGAAGCTTTCTTT. Translating gives CASSPGQPNTEAFF.